This T cell receptor (beta chain) derives from a study of CD8+ T cells in alopecia areata. Treatment given: oral pan-JAK inhibitor, 5-10 mg twice daily. It was from alopecia areata patients that lesional scalp punch biopsies and peripheral blood were collected. CDR3 length: 15 amino acids. Per the germline V gene, CDR1 is MGHDK and CDR2 is SYGVNS. Between the trimmed V and J ends, which lost 0 bases and 0 bases, there was a span of 8 bases. In each case, RNA was isolated and then reverse transcribed into cDNA as the sequencing template. TCRdb's table, derived via immunoSEQ multiplex PCR, lists solely in-frame clones and lacks some. The table shows around 190,000 clones, with over 55% occurring only once.

The source was CD4+ T cells sorted from blood, collected at week 24, from a patient treated with tofacitinib. The chain combines TRBV25-1 with TRBJ2-5; D is uncertain. The clonotype originates from a human donor with alopecia areata. The CDR3 region is CASSEYLTDQETQYF. The CDR3 nucleotides read TGTGCCAGCAGTGAATATCTAACAGACCAAGAGACCCAGTACTTC.